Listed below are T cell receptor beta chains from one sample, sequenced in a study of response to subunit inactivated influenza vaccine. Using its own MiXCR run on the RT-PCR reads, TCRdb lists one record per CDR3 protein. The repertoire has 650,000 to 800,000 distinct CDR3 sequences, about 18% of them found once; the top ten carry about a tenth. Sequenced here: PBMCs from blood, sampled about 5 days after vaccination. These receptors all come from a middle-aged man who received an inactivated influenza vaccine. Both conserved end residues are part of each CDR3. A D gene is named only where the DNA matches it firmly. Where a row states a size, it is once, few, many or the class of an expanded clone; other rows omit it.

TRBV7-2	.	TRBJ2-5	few	CASSLRDVYGAQYF	TGTGCCAGCAGCTTACGGGATGTTTACGGGGCCCAGTACTTC
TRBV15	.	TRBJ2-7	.	CATSRVRGSEQYF	TGTGCCACCAGCAGAGTACGGGGCTCCGAGCAGTACTTC
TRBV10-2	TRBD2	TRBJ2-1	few	CASRLTSGLNEQFF	TGCGCCAGCAGACTGACTAGCGGCCTTAATGAGCAGTTCTTC
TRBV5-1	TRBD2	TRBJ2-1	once	CASSFDGGGYNEQFF	TGCGCCAGCAGCTTCGACGGGGGGGGTTACAATGAGCAGTTCTTC
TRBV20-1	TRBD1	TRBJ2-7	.	CSATGEGYEQYF	TGCAGTGCGACAGGGGAAGGCTACGAGCAGTACTTC
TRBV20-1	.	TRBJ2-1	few	CSVSSRPNREQFF	TGCAGTGTCTCGTCCCGGCCGAATCGGGAGCAGTTCTTC
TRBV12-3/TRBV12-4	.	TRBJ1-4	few	CASSRIGGEKLFF	TGTGCCTCTTCCAGGATAGGGGGTGAAAAACTGTTTTTT
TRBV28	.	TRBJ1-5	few	CASSLSLQPQHF	TGTGCCAGCAGTTTGAGCCTTCAGCCCCAGCATTTT
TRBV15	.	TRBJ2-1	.	CATSRDLSVRLVGEQFF	TGTGCCACCAGCAGAGATCTCTCCGTTCGGTTAGTTGGTGAGCAGTTCTTC
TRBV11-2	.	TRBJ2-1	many	CASSLPRTDNEQFF	TGTGCCAGCAGCCTACCGCGGACAGACAATGAGCAGTTCTTC
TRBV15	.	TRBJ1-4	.	CATSRDIQGEKLFF	TGTGCCACCAGCAGAGATATCCAGGGGGAAAAACTGTTTTTT
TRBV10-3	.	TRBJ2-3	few	CAIKGGVAFTDTQYF	TGTGCCATCAAGGGGGGGGTAGCGTTTACAGATACGCAGTATTTT
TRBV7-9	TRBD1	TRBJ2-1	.	CASALTGVDEQFF	TGTGCCAGCGCCCTCACAGGGGTGGATGAGCAGTTCTTC
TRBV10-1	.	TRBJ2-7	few	CASSDSLTGVYEQYF	TGCGCCAGCAGTGACTCTTTAACTGGAGTCTACGAGCAGTACTTC
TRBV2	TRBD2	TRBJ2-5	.	CASSRNPSGKETQYF	TGTGCCAGCAGTAGAAACCCTAGCGGGAAAGAGACCCAGTACTTC
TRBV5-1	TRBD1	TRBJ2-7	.	CASTRDSPYEQYF	TGCGCCAGCACCCGGGACAGTCCGTACGAGCAGTACTTC
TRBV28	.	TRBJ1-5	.	CASSFRGGRGPQHF	TGTGCCAGCAGTTTTCGGGGGGGCAGGGGGCCCCAGCATTTT
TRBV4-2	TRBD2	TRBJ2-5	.	CASSQEGAGDFQETQYF	TGTGCCAGCAGCCAAGAAGGAGCGGGGGACTTCCAAGAGACCCAGTACTTC
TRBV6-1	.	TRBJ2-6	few	CASSSRGGGANVLTF	TGTGCCAGCAGTAGCAGGGGAGGTGGGGCCAACGTCCTGACTTTC
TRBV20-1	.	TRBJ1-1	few	CSPQGTMNTEAFF	TGCAGTCCCCAGGGGACAATGAACACTGAAGCTTTCTTT
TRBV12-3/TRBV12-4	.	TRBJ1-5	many	CASSRYNQPQHF	TGTGCCAGCAGCCGATACAATCAGCCCCAGCATTTT
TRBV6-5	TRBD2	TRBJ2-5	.	CASSYPPGSGYQETQYF	TGTGCCAGCAGTTACCCCCCGGGTAGCGGGTACCAAGAGACCCAGTACTTC
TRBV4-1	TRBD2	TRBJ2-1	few	CASSPLLLAGRNEQFF	TGCGCCAGCAGCCCCCTGTTACTAGCGGGACGGAATGAGCAGTTCTTC
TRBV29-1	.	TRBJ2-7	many	CSVEPLSGNYEQYF	TGCAGCGTTGAACCCCTCTCAGGGAACTACGAGCAGTACTTC
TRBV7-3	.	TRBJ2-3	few	CASKTSRNTDTQYF	TGTGCCAGCAAAACTAGCAGGAACACAGATACGCAGTATTTT
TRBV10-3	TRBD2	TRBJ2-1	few	CAIRRLAGLDEQFF	TGTGCCATCAGACGACTAGCGGGATTGGATGAGCAGTTCTTC
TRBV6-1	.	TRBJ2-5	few	CASSTGRRETQYF	TGTGCCAGCAGTACAGGGAGGCGGGAGACCCAGTACTTC
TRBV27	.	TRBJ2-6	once	CASRSGVRSGANVLTF	TGTGCCAGCAGGTCTGGTGTGAGATCTGGGGCCAACGTCCTGACTTTC
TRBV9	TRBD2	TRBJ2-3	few	CASSPPPSGGTDTQYF	TGTGCCAGCAGCCCACCCCCTAGCGGGGGTACAGATACGCAGTATTTT
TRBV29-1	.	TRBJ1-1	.	CSAEDISNTEAFF	TGCAGCGCCGAGGACATATCGAACACTGAGGCTTTCTTT